The rows below give T cell receptor beta chains drawn from one sample of a study of blood T cell repertoires in COVID-19. Repertoires were generated with immunoSEQ multiplex PCR, while TCRdb's copy carries only in-frame clones and drops some. Among fewer than 350,000 clones listed, approximately 90% were seen once. Sequenced input: PBMCs or T cells enriched from blood (not recorded which). These receptors were collected from a woman aged 40 to 50 with acute COVID-19. CDR3s include the opening cysteine and the closing phenylalanine or tryptophan. The order of the fields is V gene, clone size, D gene, CDR3 length, J gene, CDR3 protein. A D gene is named only where the DNA matches it firmly. Clone size appears in some rows only: once, few, many, or a class for an expanded clone.

>TRBV28|NA|NA|14|TRBJ1-4
CASSPAGLFEKLFF
>TRBV4-3|few|NA|15|TRBJ2-7
CASSHDRDSYYEQYF
>TRBV6-2/TRBV6-3|NA|NA|14|TRBJ2-7
CASSYGSGIYEQYF
>TRBV6-1|NA|NA|14|TRBJ2-7
CASSEFAGTYEQYF
>TRBV2|NA|NA|17|TRBJ1-3
CASRLTNRVTSGNTIYF
>TRBV2|NA|TRBD1|15|TRBJ1-5
CASRLLGTGGQPQHF
>TRBV5-1|NA|NA|13|TRBJ1-2
CASSLAGDDGYTF
>TRBV19|NA|TRBD2|15|TRBJ2-7
CASSTTPGGSYEQYF
>TRBV5-5|NA|NA|16|TRBJ1-5
CASSLVARPSNQPQHF
>TRBV15|NA|NA|15|TRBJ2-2
CATSRVSGGTGELFF
>TRBV28|NA|TRBD2|13|TRBJ2-5
CASRGGVPPTQYF
>TRBV5-1|NA|NA|15|TRBJ2-3
CASSYPLEGRDTQYF
>TRBV3-1/TRBV3-2|NA|NA|13|TRBJ2-1
CASSQRGSNEQFF
>TRBV9|NA|TRBD2|14|TRBJ2-3
CASASGGKTDTQYF
>TRBV5-1|NA|TRBD1|14|TRBJ1-2
CASSLPGGSYGYTF
>TRBV6-5|NA|TRBD2|15|TRBJ2-1
CASRTGGLEGYEQFF
>TRBV10-3|NA|NA|15|TRBJ1-1
CAISAYRDMNTEAFF
>TRBV9|few|NA|17|TRBJ1-5
CASSVKPSTPGRQPQHF
>TRBV11-2|NA|NA|14|TRBJ1-2
CASSLAKGDYGYTF
>TRBV11-1|NA|TRBD2|13|TRBJ2-3
CASSPQSGVTQYF
>TRBV29-1|NA|TRBD2|22|TRBJ2-2
CSVVRVGFSRASGRSHTGELFF
>TRBV3-1/TRBV3-2|NA|NA|14|TRBJ2-6
CASSQLSGANVLTF
>TRBV24-1|NA|TRBD1|14|TRBJ1-5
CATGQGARNQPQHF
>TRBV27|NA|TRBD1|15|TRBJ1-2
CASSLRWQGARGYTF
>TRBV20-1|few|TRBD1|16|TRBJ1-6
CSASDDRAITNSPLHF
>TRBV5-6|NA|NA|11|TRBJ2-1
CASSLLREQFF